Shown below are 17 T cell receptor beta chains from a single sample sequenced in a study of cytomegalovirus exposure and HLA in healthy donors. Using immunoSEQ multiplex PCR, the repertoire was profiled, and TCRdb retains in-frame clones only, with some absent. The repertoire holds over 150,000 clones, 89% seen once, with 4% to 5% in the top ten. The sequenced material came from PBMCs. The receptors come from a young man in good health and CMV-seropositive.

This chain links TRBV5-1 with TRBJ2-3, with 9 positions matching TRBD2. CDR1 is SGHRS, CDR2 YFSETQ, per germline. J was trimmed by 5 bases and V by 0 bases; bases with no gene match: 4. The CDR3 is 15 residues long. The DNA for the CDR3 is TGCGCCAGCAGCTTGGTAATAGCGGGAGAAGATACGCAGTATTTT. It translates to CASSLVIAGEDTQYF.

The chain uses TRBV6-1 and TRBJ2-7, with D hard to call. The CDR3 has 12 residues. Germline V gene sequence: CDR1 MNHNS, CDR2 SASEGT. V dropped 7 bases and J dropped 9 bases, with 16 bases sitting between them. CDR3 amino acids: CASTEFPGGQYF. The DNA for the CDR3 is TGTGCCAGCACTGAGTTTCCCGGCGGGCAGTACTTC.

CDR3 region: CASSFTGGTDTEAFF. The DNA for the CDR3 is TGTGCCAGCAGCTTTACAGGGGGCACCGACACTGAAGCTTTCTTT. The V gene is TRBV5-4, the J gene TRBJ1-1; TRBD1 matches 9 bases. This CDR3 is 15 amino acids long. Looked up from germline, CDR1 is SGHNT and CDR2 is YYREEE (reference sequence). The V and J ends lost 2 bases and 3 bases, in that order; junction bases with no gene match: 5. The variable domain in full, with the rest retrieved from reference TRBV5-4 and TRBJ1-1, is ETGVTQSPTHLIKTRGQQVTLRCSSQSGHNTVSWYQQALGQGPQFIFQYYREEENGRGNFPPRFSGLQFPNYSSELNVNALELDDSALYLCASSFTGGTDTEAFFGQGTRLTVV.

The V and J genes are TRBV7-6 and TRBJ2-1; 8 nucleotides line up with TRBD2. Trimming took 4 bases from V and 4 from J; bases not matched to a gene: 6. This CDR3 spans 15 amino acids. Germline CDR1 is SGHVS and CDR2 is FNYEAQ. CDR3 sequence: CASSSGSGSYNEQFF. The CDR3 DNA follows: TGTGCCAGCAGCTCAGGGAGCGGGAGTTACAATGAGCAGTTCTTC.

This clone was seen a single time. This chain uses TRBV15 with TRBJ1-2; possible D gene TRBD1, 6 bases. This CDR3 comprises 16 residues. Germline loops: CDR1 LNHNV, CDR2 YYDKDF (reference sequence). V was cut by 3 bases and J by 7 bases, with 21 bases left in between. The DNA of the CDR3 is TGTGCCACCAGCAGGGAACAGGGAGTTCCACGTGGTGGCTACACCTTC. It specifies CATSREQGVPRGGYTF. The whole variable domain, filled in from reference TRBV15 and TRBJ1-2, reads DAMVIQNPRYQVTQFGKPVTLSCSQTLNHNVMYWYQQKSSQAPKLLFHYYDKDFNNEADTPDNFQSRRPNTSFCFLDIRSPGLGDTAMYLCATSREQGVPRGGYTFGSGTRLTVV.

V is TRBV7-2 and J is TRBJ1-3; possible D gene TRBD1, 6 bases. Germline V gives CDR1 SGHTA, CDR2 FQGNSA. This CDR3 has 15 residues. The germline V and J ends were trimmed by 7 bases and 2 bases, with 15 bases remaining between them. The DNA for the CDR3 is TGTGCCAGCACCATGAGGGGGGGTGCTGGAAACACCATATATTTT. Protein sequence: CASTMRGGAGNTIYF.

The rearrangement joins TRBV14 to TRBJ1-5; 7 bases agree with TRBD1. The CDR3 spans 13 residues. From germline, CDR1 is SGHDN and CDR2 FVKESK. The junction had 0 bases not matched to a gene; V was cut back by 0 bases and J by 7 bases. The CDR3 here is CASSQETGQPQHF. The CDR3, as DNA: TGTGCCAGCAGCCAAGAGACAGGGCAGCCCCAGCATTTT. The variable domain in full, with the rest retrieved from reference TRBV14 and TRBJ1-5, is EAGVTQFPSHSVIEKGQTVTLRCDPISGHDNLYWYRRVMGKEIKFLLHFVKESKQDESGMPNNRFLAERTGGTYSTLKVQPAELEDSGVYFCASSQETGQPQHFGDGTRLSIL.

The rearrangement joins TRBV5-6 to TRBJ2-4; maybe TRBD1 (6 bases). The CDR3 covers 16 residues. Germline values: CDR1 SGHDT, CDR2 YYEEEE. Trimming removed 4 bases from V and 1 base from J, with 15 bases in between. The CDR3 sequence: CASSPGPGAAKNIQYF. CDR3 sequence (DNA): TGTGCCAGCAGCCCCGGACCAGGGGCGGCCAAAAACATTCAGTACTTC.

The chain combines TRBV5-1 with TRBJ2-3; 8 bases are shared with TRBD1. The trim removed 1 base at V and 2 bases at J, leaving 6 bases unmatched. The CDR3 runs 16 residues. Germline V CDR1 and CDR2: SGHRS, YFSETQ. This chain's CDR3 is CASSLSRGLNTDTQYF. The CDR3 bases are TGCGCCAGCAGCTTGTCCAGGGGGCTGAACACAGATACGCAGTATTTT.

This rearrangement joins TRBV27 to TRBJ2-3, with TRBD2 matching over 12 bases. Germline V gene data show CDR1 as MNHEY and CDR2 as SMNVEV (reference sequence). The CDR3 contains 16 residues. With 2 bases clipped from V and 9 bases from J, the junction kept 9 bases outside the gene matches. CDR3 region: CASSLLAGGFSYTQYF. CDR3 bases: TGTGCCAGCAGTTTACTAGCGGGAGGGTTCTCATACACGCAGTATTTT.

The chain uses TRBV27 and TRBJ1-4; D is undetermined. V lost 5 bases and J 16 bases, leaving 11 bases between the germline ends. Germline V gene sequence: CDR1 MNHEY, CDR2 SMNVEV (reference sequence). This CDR3 spans 10 amino acids. CDR3 sequence (DNA): TGTGCCAGCAGTCCGCCGGGTGGGTTTTTT. Amino acids: CASSPPGGFF. Based on the CDR3 plus reference TRBV27 and TRBJ1-4, the full variable domain is EAQVTQNPRYLITVTGKKLTVTCSQNMNHEYMSWYRQDPGLGLRQIYYSMNVEVTDKGDVPEGYKVSRKEKRNFPLILESPSPNQTSLYFCASSPPGGFFGSGTQLSVL.

The chain carries TRBV2 and TRBJ1-3; D is unclear. CDR3 length: 13 amino acids. Trimming took off 7 bases at V and 3 bases at J, with 10 bases between the two ends. From germline, CDR1 is SNHLY and CDR2 FYNNEI. This CDR3 is CASKRDSGNTIYF. The CDR3 DNA reads TGTGCCAGCAAGAGGGATAGTGGAAACACCATATATTTT.

The chain combines TRBV7-7 with TRBJ2-3; a possible D gene is TRBD1 (7 bases). Looked up from germline, CDR1 is SSHAT and CDR2 is FNYEAQ (reference sequence). The CDR3 consists of 17 residues. The CDR3 DNA reads as TGTGCTAACTTCCAGGGGGACTTTTCTGGGTTTTGTGATACGCAGTATTTT. Translation gives CANFQGDFSGFCDTQYF.

This sequence joins TRBV6-6 and TRBJ1-5; weak D call: TRBD1 (6 bases). V dropped 2 bases and J dropped 1 base, with 12 bases sitting between them. The V gene's germline CDR1 is MNHNY and CDR2 SVGAGI (reference sequence). The CDR3 totals 16 residues. Written as DNA, the CDR3 is TGTGCCAGCAGTTACCTTACTCAGGGGAGCAATCAGCCCCAGCATTTT. Protein product: CASSYLTQGSNQPQHF.

This clone was seen a handful of times. The chain has TRBV6-5 and TRBJ1-2; TRBD1 matches 8 bases. Germline loops: CDR1 MNHEY, CDR2 SVGAGI. V was pared by 7 bases and J by 7 bases, with 5 bases of the junction left unmatched. This CDR3 has 12 amino acids. In DNA form, the CDR3 reads TGTGCCAGCACCCGGACAGGGAGTGGCTACACCTTC. Its translation: CASTRTGSGYTF.

This sequence joins TRBV5-1 and TRBJ2-5; TRBD2 matches at 8 bases. With 0 bases clipped from V and 5 bases from J, the junction kept 9 bases outside the gene matches. CDR3 size: 16 residues. CDR1 SGHRS and CDR2 YFSETQ come from the germline V gene. CDR3 nucleotide sequence: TGCGCCAGCAGCTTGGCCGGGCGGGGGGCAACGGAGACCCAGTACTTC. As protein: CASSLAGRGATETQYF.

V gene TRBV5-4 combines with J gene TRBJ2-3; TRBD1 matches 8 bases. Germline CDR1 SGHNT, CDR2 YYREEE (reference sequence). This CDR3 comprises 14 residues. With V trimmed by 4 bases and J by 4 bases, 5 bases remained unmatched. CDR3 DNA sequence: TGTGCCAGCAGCACCGGACAGGGCGCAGATACGCAGTATTTT. Its protein is CASSTGQGADTQYF.